A single sample gave rise to the 28 T cell receptor beta chains below, sequenced in a study of T cell repertoires in cytomegalovirus infection. Each CDR3 protein gets one entry after TCRdb re-called the reads with MiXCR. The data show about 500,000 distinct CDR3 sequences, 30% to 40% seen once. These receptors have no known antigen. This specimen was cultured PBMCs, taken from culture after CMV antigen stimulation. Receptors were obtained from a human donor in good health (CMV status not recorded). Some clones in this sample may be carry-over from other donors' samples.

This chain uses TRBV11-3 with TRBJ2-2; D gene unclear. This CDR3 has 12 residues. V lost 5 bases to trimming and J lost 8 bases, with 9 bases between them. Germline-derived CDR1 and CDR2 are SGHNT and YENEEA. The CDR3 DNA follows: TGTGCCAGCAGCCCTGCGCTTGGGGAGCTGTTTTTT. It is translated as CASSPALGELFF. The full variable domain, with the rest looked up from reference TRBV11-3 and TRBJ2-2, is EAGVVQSPRYKIIEKKQPVAFWCNPISGHNTLYWYLQNLGQGPELLIRYENEEAVDDSQLPKDRFSAERLKGVDSTLKIQPAELGDSAVYLCASSPALGELFFGEGSRLTVL.

This clonotype has a handful of counts. V gene TRBV4-3 combines with J gene TRBJ2-5, with no clear D. Germline V lookup: CDR1 LGHNA, CDR2 YSLEER. Deletions cut 0 bases from V and 4 bases from J, with 12 bases between. This CDR3 has 15 residues. The chain's CDR3 is CASSQDTTLSETQYF. The CDR3 nucleotides read TGCGCCAGCAGCCAAGATACCACGTTATCAGAGACCCAGTACTTC.

This clonotype was seen repeatedly, ten times or more. The chain recombines TRBV7-2 with TRBJ2-1, with 7 bases lining up with TRBD2. Trimming cost V 0 bases and J 10 bases; bases outside gene matches: 3. The CDR3 sequence is 13 residues long. CDR1 SGHTA and CDR2 FQGNSA come from the germline V gene. The CDR3 reads CASSLAGGREQFF. As DNA, the CDR3 is TGTGCCAGCAGCTTAGCGGGAGGGCGCGAGCAGTTCTTC.

This clonotype was observed a few times. CDR3: CASSLGTMYTTKLFF. The CDR3 DNA follows: TGTGCCAGTAGTCTCGGGACAATGTATACGACGAAACTGTTTTTT. The chain carries TRBV19 and TRBJ1-4, with D perhaps TRBD1 (6 bases). V lost 5 bases to trimming and J lost 11 bases, with 21 bases between them. Looked up from germline, CDR1 is LNHDA and CDR2 is SQIVND (reference sequence). The CDR3 loop spans 15 amino acids.

The chain joins TRBV6-1 to TRBJ2-3, with TRBD1 identical over 11 bases. V shed 8 bases, J shed 4 bases, and the junction held 5 bases outside the gene matches. This CDR3 is built from 14 residues. Germline values: CDR1 MNHNS, CDR2 SASEGT. The DNA for the CDR3 is TGTGCCAGCTCGGACAGGGGGCATGCAGATACGCAGTATTTT. Its protein is CASSDRGHADTQYF.

The V and J genes are TRBV5-4 and TRBJ2-5, with a tentative D call TRBD2 (7 bases). V gave up 7 bases and J gave up 4 bases, with 17 bases separating them. Per germline, CDR1 SGHNT and CDR2 YYREEE (reference sequence). CDR3 size: 14 residues. The CDR3 DNA is TGTGCCAGCGGGAGGGACCAAGGGGGAGAGACCCAGTACTTC. Translating it yields CASGRDQGGETQYF.

This clonotype has more than one count but fewer than ten. The chain has TRBV5-4 and TRBJ2-3; a possible D gene is TRBD2 (6 bases). V was trimmed by 3 bases and J by 0 bases, leaving 11 bases between them. Germline-derived CDR1 and CDR2 are SGHNT and YYREEE (reference sequence). The CDR3 consists of 15 residues. The CDR3 nucleotides are TGTGCCAGCAGCTGGGCGGGACTTAGCACAGATACGCAGTATTTT. Encoded protein: CASSWAGLSTDTQYF.

The chain employs TRBV11-2 and TRBJ2-1; the match to TRBD2 covers 9 bases. The J segment lost 5 bases and the V segment lost 7 bases, leaving 12 bases of the junction unmatched. Looked up from germline, CDR1 is SGHAT and CDR2 is FQNNGV. The CDR3 is 16 residues long. CDR3 residues: CASTPRLAGFNNEQFF. The CDR3 DNA reads TGTGCCAGCACCCCTCGGCTAGCGGGATTTAACAATGAGCAGTTCTTC.

The CDR3 DNA sequence: TGCAGTGCTCTCACAGTCGGAGAGACCCAGTACTTC. Its protein is CSALTVGETQYF. This chain uses TRBV20-1 with TRBJ2-5, with D uncertain. V was clipped by 5 bases and J by 4 bases, with 11 bases between them. Germline-derived CDR1 and CDR2 are DFQATT and SNEGSKA (reference sequence). The CDR3 length is 12 residues.

The gene calls are TRBV12-3 or TRBV12-4 and TRBJ1-6, with D perhaps matching TRBD1 (6 bases). CDR3 length equals 14 residues. Trimming shortened V by 5 bases and J by 5 bases, and 10 bases separated the two germline ends. DNA for the CDR3: TGTGCCAGCAGTACCGGACAGAATAATTCACCCCTCCACTTT. Amino acid sequence: CASSTGQNNSPLHF.

This clonotype was seen more than once but under ten times. The chain uses TRBV6-5 and TRBJ2-3; 9 nucleotides line up with TRBD2. This CDR3 contains 16 residues. Germline-derived CDR1 and CDR2 are MNHEY and SVGAGI. Unmatched junction bases numbered 8, after V lost 2 bases and J lost 5 bases. This CDR3 is CASSYNSGSELDTQYF. The CDR3 DNA follows: TGTGCCAGCAGTTACAATAGCGGGAGCGAGTTAGATACGCAGTATTTT.

The chain employs TRBV4-1 and TRBJ1-4; 8 bases agree with TRBD1. CDR3 length equals 14 residues. Trimming cost V 4 bases and J 7 bases; bases outside gene matches: 5. Germline CDR1 reads MGHRA; CDR2 reads YSYEKL. For the CDR3, the DNA is TGCGCCAGCAGCCCGACAGGGGTTGGTGAAAAACTGTTTTTT. Protein sequence: CASSPTGVGEKLFF.

J is TRBJ2-6 and V is TRBV7-2; 7 nucleotides match TRBD1. The length of the CDR3 is 19 residues. V lost 5 bases and J lost 6; bases outside the gene matches: 19. Germline V gene sequence: CDR1 SGHTA, CDR2 FQGNSA. The CDR3 sequence: CASSTPQGSSSLLANVLTF. The CDR3 nucleotides read TGTGCCAGCAGCACACCACAGGGGTCATCGTCGTTATTGGCCAACGTCCTGACTTTC.

The V gene is TRBV6-2 or TRBV6-3, the J gene TRBJ2-1, with a possible D match to TRBD2 (6 bases). V was pared by 0 bases and J by 7 bases, with 13 bases between. CDR1 and CDR2 (germline): MNHEY, SVGEGT. This CDR3 comprises 15 residues. This CDR3 is CASSYSAGWYNEQFF. The CDR3 bases are TGTGCCAGCAGTTACTCGGCGGGATGGTATAATGAGCAGTTCTTC.

In its sample, this clonotype was seen a few times. This rearrangement joins TRBV12-3 or TRBV12-4 to TRBJ2-7, with 7 bases matching TRBD1. This CDR3 has 15 residues. V was pared by 5 bases and J by 3 bases, with 10 bases of the junction left unmatched. The CDR3 spells CASSVRDSEFYEQYF. Written as DNA, the CDR3 is TGTGCCAGCAGTGTCCGGGACAGTGAATTCTACGAGCAGTACTTC.

This clonotype was counted only a few times. The V and J genes are TRBV28 and TRBJ2-1; 11 nucleotides line up with TRBD2. Trimming at V came to 4 bases and at J to 6 bases, leaving 8 bases not matched to a gene. The CDR3 totals 16 residues. The germline V gene has CDR1 MDHEN and CDR2 SYDVKM. The CDR3 here is CASSSLAGGGFNEQFF. The CDR3 region has the DNA TGTGCCAGCAGTTCCCTAGCGGGAGGAGGGTTCAATGAGCAGTTCTTC.

The V call is TRBV20-1, the J call TRBJ2-1; 8 nucleotides line up with TRBD2. The germline gives CDR1 DFQATT, CDR2 SNEGSKA (reference sequence). Trimming at V came to 5 bases and at J to 8 bases, leaving 11 bases not matched to a gene. CDR3 length: 14 residues. The CDR3 DNA follows: TGCAGTGCTGGGAGGGCTAGCGGGTTGGATGAGCAGTTCTTC. Translated: CSAGRASGLDEQFF.

The gene calls are TRBV7-2 and TRBJ2-3; no clear D. Germline assignment: CDR1 SGHTA and CDR2 FQGNSA. V lost 3 bases to trimming and J lost 14 bases, with 15 bases between them. This CDR3 has 12 residues. The CDR3 loop is CASSFKTPQPYF. The CDR3 DNA reads as TGTGCCAGCAGCTTTAAAACCCCTCAGCCGTATTTT.

The gene calls are TRBV24-1 and TRBJ2-7; D is unresolved. Germline V gives CDR1 KGHDR, CDR2 SFDVKD. The CDR3 has 12 amino acids. Trimming stripped 4 bases from V and 2 bases from J, with 5 bases between. Here the CDR3 reads CATSDPTYEQYF. DNA for the CDR3: TGTGCCACCAGTGACCCTACCTACGAGCAGTACTTC.

This clonotype showed up many times. DNA for the CDR3: TGTGCCAGCAGCTTTTCATGGGGGGCCACTAGCACAGATACGCAGTATTTT. Its protein product is CASSFSWGATSTDTQYF. The J gene is TRBJ2-3, the V gene TRBV11-2; D is perhaps TRBD1 or TRBD2 (6 bases each). CDR1 is SGHAT and CDR2 is FQNNGV in the germline V gene. This CDR3 contains 17 residues. Trimming left V 3 bases short and J 0 bases short, with 16 bases between. Supplemented by reference TRBV11-2 and TRBJ2-3, the full variable domain reads EAGVAQSPRYKIIEKRQSVAFWCNPISGHATLYWYQQILGQGPKLLIQFQNNGVVDDSQLPKDRFSAERLKGVDSTLKIQPAKLEDSAVYLCASSFSWGATSTDTQYFGPGTRLTVL.

This chain joins TRBV15 and TRBJ2-1, with D hard to call. This CDR3 is built from 12 residues. V was shortened by 1 base and J by 4 bases, with 2 bases between the two germline ends. The germline CDR1 and CDR2 sequences are LNHNV and YYDKDF (reference sequence). In DNA form, the CDR3 reads TGTGCCACCAGCAGAGCTTACAATGAGCAGTTCTTC. Translation: CATSRAYNEQFF.

The rearrangement joins TRBV20-1 to TRBJ1-5, with no clear D. Trimming pared 0 bases from V and 6 bases from J, leaving 12 bases between. This CDR3 contains 14 residues. Germline V gene lookup returns CDR1 DFQATT and CDR2 SNEGSKA (reference sequence). The CDR3 here is CSARETKGGQPQHF. The CDR3 DNA follows: TGCAGTGCTAGAGAGACCAAGGGCGGTCAGCCCCAGCATTTT.

This clonotype was seen a single time. The CDR3 sequence is CASSRTELAGGRNEQFF. CDR3 DNA: TGTGCCAGTAGTAGGACTGAGCTAGCGGGAGGTAGGAATGAGCAGTTCTTC. V is TRBV19 and J is TRBJ2-1; 11 nucleotides match TRBD2. The CDR3 covers 17 residues. J gave up 7 bases and V 4 bases, and 12 bases lay outside the gene matches. The germline V gene encodes CDR1 LNHDA and CDR2 SQIVND (reference sequence). The variable domain in full, with the rest retrieved from reference TRBV19 and TRBJ2-1, is DGGITQSPKYLFRKEGQNVTLSCEQNLNHDAMYWYRQDPGQGLRLIYYSQIVNDFQKGDIAEGYSVSREKKESFPLTVTSAQKNPTAFYLCASSRTELAGGRNEQFFGPGTRLTVL.

In this sample, this clonotype turned up a few times. This sequence joins TRBV6-1 and TRBJ1-2; D might be TRBD1 (5 bases). V dropped 2 bases and J dropped 6 bases, with 13 bases sitting between them. CDR1 and CDR2 from the germline V gene are MNHNS and SASEGT. The CDR3 sequence is 14 residues long. The CDR3 DNA follows: TGTGCCAGCAGTGAACCCGGGACCCGAGATGGCTACACCTTC. It yields the protein CASSEPGTRDGYTF.

The chain joins TRBV7-2 to TRBJ1-5; weak D call: TRBD1 (5 bases). Trimming shortened V by 5 bases and J by 4 bases, and 9 bases separated the two germline ends. The CDR3 extends over 13 amino acids. Germline loops: CDR1 SGHTA, CDR2 FQGNSA. CDR3 coding DNA: TGTGCCAGCAGCCCCAGGGAAAATCAGCCCCAGCATTTT. Encoded protein: CASSPRENQPQHF. The variable domain in full, with the rest retrieved from reference TRBV7-2 and TRBJ1-5, is GAGVSQSPSNKVTEKGKDVELRCDPISGHTALYWYRQSLGQGLEFLIYFQGNSAPDKSGLPSDRFSAERTGGSVSTLTIQRTQQEDSAVYLCASSPRENQPQHFGDGTRLSIL.

This clonotype was seen just once. CDR3 region: CATAGPYNEQFF. CDR3 DNA: TGTGCCACCGCCGGACCCTACAATGAGCAGTTCTTC. J is TRBJ2-1 and V is TRBV19, with unresolved D. The V end was cut by 10 bases, the J end by 2 bases, with 9 bases between. Germline lookup yields CDR1 LNHDA and CDR2 SQIVND (reference sequence). The CDR3 runs 12 residues.

Only a few counts were recorded for this clonotype. The germline gene is not matched at one end of the junction; a read error may be the cause. The J gene is TRBJ2-1, the V gene TRBV4-3, with 7 nucleotides matching TRBD2. Germline CDR1 LGHNA, CDR2 YSLEER. The CDR3 runs to 13 residues. The CDR3 DNA reads TGCGCCAGCAGCCAAGCTGTATGGACTAGTTCAGTCTTC. Protein sequence: CASSQAVWTSSVF.

This clonotype was detected only a few times. The rearrangement links TRBV14 to TRBJ1-3, with a weak D call TRBD1 (5 bases). Germline lookup yields CDR1 SGHDN and CDR2 FVKESK. Trimming left V 0 bases short and J 2 bases short, with 11 bases between. CDR3 length: 16 amino acids. CDR3 nucleotide sequence: TGTGCCAGCAGCCAAGATCTCGCAGGGACTGGAAACACCATATATTTT. This gives the protein CASSQDLAGTGNTIYF.